This T cell receptor (beta chain) is drawn from a study of CD8+ T cells in alopecia areata. Treatment noted: oral pan-JAK inhibitor, 5-10 mg twice daily. Following RNA extraction, reverse transcription yielded cDNA that acted as the sequencing template. The data were produced by immunoSEQ multiplex PCR, yet TCRdb's version contains in-frame clones alone and is incomplete. The table lists a few hundred thousand clones, 35% to 40% of them singletons. The CDR3 is 15 amino acids. V was clipped by 1 base and J by 3 bases, with 11 bases between them. Germline loops: CDR1 SGHDT, CDR2 YYEEEE. The genes are TRBV5-6 and TRBJ1-3; D possibly corresponds to TRBD1 (5 bases). The sample was CD4+ T cells sorted from blood, taken between weeks 30 and 35, from a patient treated with tofacitinib. The source of this sequence is a human donor with alopecia areata. The CDR3 coding sequence is TGTGCCAGCAGCTTGTGGCGGGGGAATGGAAACACCATATATTTT. This codes for CASSLWRGNGNTIYF.